Shown below are 3 T cell receptor beta chains from a single sample sequenced in a study of sequential checkpoint blockade in melanoma. Sequencing used immunoSEQ multiplex PCR; TCRdb keeps in-frame clones, though not all of them. This table holds roughly 5,100 clones, 70% to 80% found once. Treatment described: randomized to nivolumab then ipilimumab (arm A) or the reverse (arm B). The sequencing here drew on CD8+ T cells sorted from blood (inferred from file names), taken from a patient given nivolumab and ipilimumab in sequence. The receptors come from a human donor with melanoma.

CDR3 sequence reads: CAWTPREQAAFF. The DNA of the CDR3 is TGTGCCTGGACCCCCCGGGAGCAGGCAGCTTTCTTT. The J gene is TRBJ1-1, the V gene TRBV30; no firm D call. The CDR3 contains 12 residues. The V and J ends lost 4 bases and 10 bases respectively, with 16 bases between them. The germline CDR1 and CDR2 sequences are GTSNPN and SVGIG (reference sequence).

This clone was observed a handful of times. This chain links TRBV19 with TRBJ1-4, with unresolved D. Deletions cut 5 bases from V and 2 bases from J, with 9 bases between. The CDR3 consists of 14 residues. Looked up from germline, CDR1 is LNHDA and CDR2 is SQIVND (reference sequence). CDR3 protein: CASSLTPTNEKLFF. The CDR3 nucleotides read TGTGCCAGTAGTCTGACACCTACTAATGAAAAACTGTTTTTT.

The rearrangement joins TRBV6-5 to TRBJ1-1; 10 bases map to TRBD1. This CDR3 contains 13 residues. Germline loops: CDR1 MNHEY, CDR2 SVGAGI. V dropped 4 bases and J dropped 4; count of bases not matched to a gene: 0. The CDR3 spells CASSWTGGTEAFF. The CDR3 nucleotides read TGTGCCAGCAGTTGGACAGGGGGCACTGAAGCTTTCTTT.